The T cell receptor (beta chain) under discussion was sequenced for a study of T-cell reconstitution after alpha-beta-depleted transplantation in children. Study results and caveats: When one year had passed after transplant, most T-cell counts and diversity came from newly produced T cells. By about two months after transplant, alpha-beta T cells reportedly arose from several hundred graft clones that had expanded.

Preparing the TCRbeta library involved the use of unique molecular identifiers. TCRdb fed the PCR reads into MiXCR, producing one record per CDR3 protein. The data hold 450,000 to 700,000 distinct CDR3 sequences, with 20% to 30% observed a single time. This clonotype came up a few times. Its antigen is unidentified. The TCR sequence derives from a boy in the first two years of life with Wiskott-Aldrich syndrome, due to receive a stem cell transplant. The material was PBMCs, obtained before TCRalphabeta/CD19-depleted stem cell transplant.

CDR3 residues: CASSPRPGGRHEQFF. The CDR3 region has the DNA TGTGCCAGCTCACCACGTCCAGGGGGGAGGCATGAGCAGTTCTTC. V usage is TRBV18 and J usage is TRBJ2-1; D may be TRBD1 (7 bases). This CDR3 is built from 15 residues. The V gene's germline CDR1 is KGHSH and CDR2 LQKENI. The V and J ends lost 1 base and 8 bases respectively, with 15 bases between them.